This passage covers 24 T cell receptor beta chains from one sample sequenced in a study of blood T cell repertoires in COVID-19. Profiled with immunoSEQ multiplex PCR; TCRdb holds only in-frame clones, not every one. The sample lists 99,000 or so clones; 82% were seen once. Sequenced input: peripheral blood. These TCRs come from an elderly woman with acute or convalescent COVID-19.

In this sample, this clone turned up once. CDR3 protein: CASSLLRERGPEQYV. The CDR3 nucleotides are TGTGCCAGCAGCTTATTGCGGGAGCGAGGTCCCGAGCAGTACGTC. This chain uses TRBV7-2 with TRBJ2-7; 7 nucleotides align to TRBD2. J was trimmed by 6 bases and V by 2 bases; bases with no gene match: 10. This CDR3 is built from 15 residues. Per germline, CDR1 SGHTA and CDR2 FQGNSA.

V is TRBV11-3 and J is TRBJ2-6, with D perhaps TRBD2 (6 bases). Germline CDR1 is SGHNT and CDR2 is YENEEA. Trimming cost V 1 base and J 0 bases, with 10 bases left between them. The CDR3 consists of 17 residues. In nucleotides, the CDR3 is TGTGCCAGCAGCTTAGCTGGGGGGTTCTCTGGGGCCAACGTCCTGACTTTC. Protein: CASSLAGGFSGANVLTF. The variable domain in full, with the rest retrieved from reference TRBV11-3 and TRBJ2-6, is EAGVVQSPRYKIIEKKQPVAFWCNPISGHNTLYWYLQNLGQGPELLIRYENEEAVDDSQLPKDRFSAERLKGVDSTLKIQPAELGDSAVYLCASSLAGGFSGANVLTFGAGSRLTVL.

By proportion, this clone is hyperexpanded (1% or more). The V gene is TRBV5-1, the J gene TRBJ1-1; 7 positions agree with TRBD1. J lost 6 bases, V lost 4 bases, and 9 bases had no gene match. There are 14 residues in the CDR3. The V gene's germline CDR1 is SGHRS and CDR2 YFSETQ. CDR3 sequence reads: CASSDSTGSAEAFF. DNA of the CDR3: TGCGCCAGCAGCGACTCGACAGGGTCGGCTGAAGCTTTCTTT.

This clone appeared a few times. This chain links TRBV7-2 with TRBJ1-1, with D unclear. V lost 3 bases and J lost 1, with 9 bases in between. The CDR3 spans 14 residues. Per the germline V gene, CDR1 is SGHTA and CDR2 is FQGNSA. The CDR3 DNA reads TGTGCCAGCAGCTTTTTCGGAGGGAACACTGAAGCTTTCTTT. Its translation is CASSFFGGNTEAFF.

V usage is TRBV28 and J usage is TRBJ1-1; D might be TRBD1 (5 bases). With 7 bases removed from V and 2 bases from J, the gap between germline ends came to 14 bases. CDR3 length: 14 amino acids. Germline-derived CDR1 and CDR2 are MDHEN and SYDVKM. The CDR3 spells CASTPPRGNTEAFF. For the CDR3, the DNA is TGTGCCAGCACTCCTCCTAGGGGTAACACTGAAGCTTTCTTT.

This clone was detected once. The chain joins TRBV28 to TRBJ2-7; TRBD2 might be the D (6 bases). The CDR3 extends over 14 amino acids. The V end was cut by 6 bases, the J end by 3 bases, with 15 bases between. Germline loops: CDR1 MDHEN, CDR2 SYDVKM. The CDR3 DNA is TGTGCCAGCAGCCACGGGACTTTAATCTACGAGCAGTACTTC. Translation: CASSHGTLIYEQYF. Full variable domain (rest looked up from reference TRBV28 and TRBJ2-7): DVKVTQSSRYLVKRTGEKVFLECVQDMDHENMFWYRQDPGLGLRLIYFSYDVKMKEKGDIPEGYSVSREKKERFSLILESASTNQTSMYLCASSHGTLIYEQYFGPGTRLTVT.

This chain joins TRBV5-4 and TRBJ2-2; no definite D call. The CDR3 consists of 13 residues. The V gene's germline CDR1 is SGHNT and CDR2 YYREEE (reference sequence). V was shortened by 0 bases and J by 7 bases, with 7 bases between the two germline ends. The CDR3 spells CASSLDSSGELFF. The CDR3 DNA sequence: TGTGCCAGCAGCTTGGATTCCAGCGGGGAGCTGTTTTTT.

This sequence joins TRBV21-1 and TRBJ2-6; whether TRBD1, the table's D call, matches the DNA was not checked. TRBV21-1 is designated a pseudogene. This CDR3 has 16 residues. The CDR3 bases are TGTGCCAGCAGCAAAGGACAGAACTCTGGGGCCAACGTCCTGACTTTC. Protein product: CASSKGQNSGANVLTF.

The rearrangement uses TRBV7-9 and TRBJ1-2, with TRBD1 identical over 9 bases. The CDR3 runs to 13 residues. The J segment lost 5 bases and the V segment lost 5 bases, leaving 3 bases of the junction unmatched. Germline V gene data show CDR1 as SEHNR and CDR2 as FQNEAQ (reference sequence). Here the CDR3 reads CASSPGQGYGYTF. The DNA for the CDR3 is TGTGCCAGCAGCCCCGGACAGGGGTATGGCTACACCTTC.

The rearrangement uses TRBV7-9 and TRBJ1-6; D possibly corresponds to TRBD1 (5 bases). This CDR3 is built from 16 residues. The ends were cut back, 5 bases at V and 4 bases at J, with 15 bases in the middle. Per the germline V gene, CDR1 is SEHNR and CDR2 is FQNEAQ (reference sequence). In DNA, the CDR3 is TGTGCCAGCAGCCACCGGGACGGACTATATAATTCACCCCTCCACTTT. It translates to CASSHRDGLYNSPLHF.

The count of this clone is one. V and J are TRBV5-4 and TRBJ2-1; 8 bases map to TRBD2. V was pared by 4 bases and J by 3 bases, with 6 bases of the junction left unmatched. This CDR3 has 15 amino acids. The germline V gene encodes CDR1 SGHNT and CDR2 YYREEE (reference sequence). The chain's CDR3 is CASSPGLGIYNEQFF. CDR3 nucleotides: TGTGCCAGCAGCCCGGGACTAGGGATCTACAATGAGCAGTTCTTC.

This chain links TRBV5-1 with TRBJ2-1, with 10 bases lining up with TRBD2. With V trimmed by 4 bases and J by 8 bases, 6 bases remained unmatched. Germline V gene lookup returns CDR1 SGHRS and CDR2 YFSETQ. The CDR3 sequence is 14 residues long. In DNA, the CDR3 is TGCGCCAGCAGCGCTAGCGGGAGTAACGATGAGCAGTTCTTC. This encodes CASSASGSNDEQFF.

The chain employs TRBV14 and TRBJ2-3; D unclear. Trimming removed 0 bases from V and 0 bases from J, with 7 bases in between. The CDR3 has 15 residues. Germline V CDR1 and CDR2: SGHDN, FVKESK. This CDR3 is CASSQDRRSTDTQYF. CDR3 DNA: TGTGCCAGCAGCCAAGATCGGCGGAGCACAGATACGCAGTATTTT.

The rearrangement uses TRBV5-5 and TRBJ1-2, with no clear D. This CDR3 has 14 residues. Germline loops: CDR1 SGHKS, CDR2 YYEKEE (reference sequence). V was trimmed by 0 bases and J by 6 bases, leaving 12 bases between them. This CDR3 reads CASSLGGVRDGYTF. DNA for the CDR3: TGTGCCAGCAGCTTGGGAGGAGTCCGGGATGGCTACACCTTC.

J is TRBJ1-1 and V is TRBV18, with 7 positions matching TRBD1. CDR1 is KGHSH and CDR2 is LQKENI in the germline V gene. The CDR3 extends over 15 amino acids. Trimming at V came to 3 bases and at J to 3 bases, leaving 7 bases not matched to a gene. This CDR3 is CASSPQTGLDTEAFF. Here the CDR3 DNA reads TGTGCCAGCTCACCGCAGACAGGGTTGGACACTGAAGCTTTCTTT. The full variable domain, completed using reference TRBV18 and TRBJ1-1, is NAGVMQNPRHLVRRRGQEARLRCSPMKGHSHVYWYRQLPEEGLKFMVYLQKENIIDESGMPKERFSAEFPKEGPSILRIQQVVRGDSAAYFCASSPQTGLDTEAFFGQGTRLTVV.

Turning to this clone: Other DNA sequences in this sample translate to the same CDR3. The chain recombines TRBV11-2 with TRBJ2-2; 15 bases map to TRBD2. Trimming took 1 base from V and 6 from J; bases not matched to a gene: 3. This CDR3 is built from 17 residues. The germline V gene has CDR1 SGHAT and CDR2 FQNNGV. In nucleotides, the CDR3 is TGTGCCAGCAGCTTAGCCAGGACTAGCGGGAGGGCCGGGGAGCTGTTTTTT. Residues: CASSLARTSGRAGELFF.

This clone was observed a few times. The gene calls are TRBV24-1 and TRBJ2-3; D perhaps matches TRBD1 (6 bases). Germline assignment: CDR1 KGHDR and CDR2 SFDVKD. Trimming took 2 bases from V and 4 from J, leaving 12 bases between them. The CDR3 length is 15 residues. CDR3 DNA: TGTGCCACCAGTGATTATCAGGGGTCCTCAGATACGCAGTATTTT. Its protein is CATSDYQGSSDTQYF.

CDR3 in DNA: TGTGCCATCAGTGAGTCGGGGGGGGGCGCTGAAGCTTTCTTT. Translated, it gives CAISESGGGAEAFF. The V and J genes are TRBV10-3 and TRBJ1-1; D is possibly TRBD1 (6 bases). With 0 bases removed from V and 6 bases from J, the gap between germline ends came to 11 bases. The length of the CDR3 is 14 residues. Germline values: CDR1 ENHRY, CDR2 SYGVKD.

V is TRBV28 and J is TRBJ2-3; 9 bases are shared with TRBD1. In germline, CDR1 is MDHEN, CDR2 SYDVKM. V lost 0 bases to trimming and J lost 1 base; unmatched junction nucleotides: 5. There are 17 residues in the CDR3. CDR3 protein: CASSLWSGTGRTDTQYF. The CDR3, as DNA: TGTGCCAGCAGTTTATGGTCCGGGACAGGGCGCACAGATACGCAGTATTTT.

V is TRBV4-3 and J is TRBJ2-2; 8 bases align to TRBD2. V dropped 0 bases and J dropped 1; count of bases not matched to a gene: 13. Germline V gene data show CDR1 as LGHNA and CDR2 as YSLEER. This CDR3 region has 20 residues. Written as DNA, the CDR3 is TGCGCCAGCAGCCAAGAAAGGCCGCCCCCCAGCGGGAGGAACACCGGGGAGCTGTTTTTT. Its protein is CASSQERPPPSGRNTGELFF.

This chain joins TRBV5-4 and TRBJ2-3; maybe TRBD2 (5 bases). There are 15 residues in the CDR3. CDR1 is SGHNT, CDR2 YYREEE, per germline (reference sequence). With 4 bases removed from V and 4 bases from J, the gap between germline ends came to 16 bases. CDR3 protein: CASSGPSGISDTQYF. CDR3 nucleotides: TGTGCCAGCAGCGGTCCTTCCGGGATTTCAGATACGCAGTATTTT.

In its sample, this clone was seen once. The CDR3 DNA reads as TGTGCCAGCTCATCAGGACAGGGGAGGACCTACAATGAGCAGTTCTTC. Amino acids: CASSSGQGRTYNEQFF. This rearrangement joins TRBV18 to TRBJ2-1, with TRBD1 matching over 9 bases. Unmatched junction bases numbered 7, after V lost 5 bases and J lost 2 bases. Germline V gene data show CDR1 as KGHSH and CDR2 as LQKENI. This CDR3 spans 16 amino acids. Full variable domain (rest looked up from reference TRBV18 and TRBJ2-1): NAGVMQNPRHLVRRRGQEARLRCSPMKGHSHVYWYRQLPEEGLKFMVYLQKENIIDESGMPKERFSAEFPKEGPSILRIQQVVRGDSAAYFCASSSGQGRTYNEQFFGPGTRLTVL.

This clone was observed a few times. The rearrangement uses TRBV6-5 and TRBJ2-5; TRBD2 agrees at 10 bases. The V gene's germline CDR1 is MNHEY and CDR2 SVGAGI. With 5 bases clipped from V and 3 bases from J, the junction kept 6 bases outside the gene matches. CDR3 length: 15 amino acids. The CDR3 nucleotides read TGTGCCAGCAGTCCAGGGCTAGCGGGGGAAGAGACCCAGTACTTC. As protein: CASSPGLAGEETQYF.

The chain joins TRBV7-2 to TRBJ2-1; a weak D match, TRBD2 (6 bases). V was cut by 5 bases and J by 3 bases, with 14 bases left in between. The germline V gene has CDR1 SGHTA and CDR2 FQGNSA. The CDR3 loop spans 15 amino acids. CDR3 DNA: TGTGCCAGCAGCCGCGGGGCGGAAAACTACAATGAGCAGTTCTTC. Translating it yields CASSRGAENYNEQFF.